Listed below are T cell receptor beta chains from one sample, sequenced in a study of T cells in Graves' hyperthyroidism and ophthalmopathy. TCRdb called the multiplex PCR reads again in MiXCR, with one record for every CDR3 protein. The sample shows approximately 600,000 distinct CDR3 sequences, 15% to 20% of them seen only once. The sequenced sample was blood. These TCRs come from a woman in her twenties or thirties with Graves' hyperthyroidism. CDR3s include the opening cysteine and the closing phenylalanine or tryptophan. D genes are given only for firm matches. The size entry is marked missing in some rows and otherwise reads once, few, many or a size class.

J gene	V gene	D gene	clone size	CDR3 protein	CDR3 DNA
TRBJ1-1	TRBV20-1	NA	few	CRLTTDDTEAFF	TGCAGACTAACCACGGACGACACTGAAGCTTTCTTT
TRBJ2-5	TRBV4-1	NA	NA	CASSQEGLLQETQYF	TGCGCCAGCAGCCAAGAAGGACTACTCCAAGAGACCCAGTACTTC
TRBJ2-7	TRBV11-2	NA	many	CASSSRTYEQYF	TGTGCCAGCAGCTCTCGAACCTACGAGCAGTACTTC
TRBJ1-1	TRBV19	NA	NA	CASNLDRATEAFF	TGTGCCAGTAATCTCGACCGGGCCACTGAAGCTTTCTTT
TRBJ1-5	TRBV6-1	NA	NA	CASSEQGSGQPQHF	TGTGCCAGCAGTGAACAGGGTAGCGGACAGCCCCAGCATTTT
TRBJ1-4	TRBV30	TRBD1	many	CAWRAGTDHEKLFF	TGTGCCTGGAGAGCCGGGACAGATCATGAAAAACTGTTTTTT
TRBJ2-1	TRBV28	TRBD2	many	CASSGQTSQNYNEQFF	TGTGCCAGCAGCGGGCAGACTAGCCAGAACTACAATGAGCAGTTCTTC
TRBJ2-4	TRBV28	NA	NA	CASSPGSMENIQYF	TGTGCCAGCAGTCCCGGTTCGATGGAAAACATTCAGTACTTC
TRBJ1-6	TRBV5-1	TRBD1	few	CASSDPGQGPDSPLHF	TGCGCCAGCAGCGACCCGGGACAGGGGCCAGATTCACCCCTCCACTTT
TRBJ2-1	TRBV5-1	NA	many	CASSLGTGPYNEQFF	TGCGCCAGCAGCTTGGGAACTGGACCCTACAATGAGCAGTTCTTC
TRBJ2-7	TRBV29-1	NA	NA	CSAMTPTSMDEQYF	TGCAGCGCCATGACTCCGACTAGTATGGACGAGCAGTACTTC
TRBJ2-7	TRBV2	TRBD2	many	CASRRERGLFYEQYF	TGTGCCAGCAGGAGGGAGCGGGGACTATTCTACGAGCAGTACTTC
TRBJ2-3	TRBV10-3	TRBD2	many	CAISETRTSGTSTDTQYF	TGTGCCATCAGTGAGACCAGGACTAGCGGGACGAGCACAGATACGCAGTATTTT
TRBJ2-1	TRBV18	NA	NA	CARSIPSERYNEQLF	TGTGCCAGATCAATCCCTAGCGAACGCTACAATGAGCAGCTCTTC
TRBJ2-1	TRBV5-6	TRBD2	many	CASSSRTSGRDSNEQFF	TGTGCCAGCAGCTCTAGGACTAGCGGGAGGGACTCCAATGAGCAGTTCTTC
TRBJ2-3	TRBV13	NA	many	CASSSMTSTDTQYF	TGTGCCAGCAGCTCAATGACTAGCACAGATACGCAGTATTTT
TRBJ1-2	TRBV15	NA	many	CATSRGYGGSHGYTF	TGTGCCACCAGCAGAGGTTATGGAGGTAGCCATGGCTACACCTTC
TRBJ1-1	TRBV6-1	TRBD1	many	CHTGESRETEAFF	TGTCACACAGGGGAGTCTCGGGAGACTGAAGCTTTCTTT
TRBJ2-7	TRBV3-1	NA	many	CASSQLRNEQYF	TGTGCCAGCAGCCAGTTAAGGAACGAGCAGTACTTC
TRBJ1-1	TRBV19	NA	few	CASSIAPAKLWGTEAFF	TGTGCCAGTAGTATTGCCCCCGCCAAACTCTGGGGCACTGAAGCTTTCTTT
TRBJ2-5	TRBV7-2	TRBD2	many	CASSFSGSGETQYF	TGTGCCAGCAGCTTTAGCGGGAGCGGGGAGACCCAGTACTTC
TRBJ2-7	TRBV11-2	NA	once	CASSFWKGHGWDEQYF	TGTGCCAGCAGCTTTTGGAAGGGACACGGATGGGACGAGCAGTACTTC
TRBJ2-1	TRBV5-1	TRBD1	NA	CANSRTGGSYNEQFF	TGCGCCAACAGCCGGACAGGGGGCTCCTACAATGAGCAGTTCTTC
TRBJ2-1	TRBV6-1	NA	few	CASSPDKRNEQFF	TGTGCCAGCAGTCCAGATAAACGCAATGAGCAGTTCTTC
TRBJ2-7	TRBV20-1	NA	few	CSAALGTRSYEQYF	TGCAGTGCTGCCTTAGGGACGCGCTCCTACGAGCAGTACTTC
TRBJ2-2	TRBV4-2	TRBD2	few	CASSHGTSAGELFF	TGTGCCAGCAGCCATGGGACTAGCGCCGGGGAGCTGTTTTTT
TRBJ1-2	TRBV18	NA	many	CASSPGRDYGYTF	TGTGCCAGCTCACCCGGCAGAGACTATGGCTACACCTTC
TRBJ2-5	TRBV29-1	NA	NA	CSGRGWPGLETQYF	TGCAGCGGAAGGGGCTGGCCCGGCTTGGAGACCCAGTACTTC